The 14 T cell receptor beta chains below come from one sample, sequenced in a study of T cells in Graves' hyperthyroidism and ophthalmopathy. Authors of the study amplified TCR beta CDR3 regions from RNA transcripts. The TCR CDR3 was amplified in a first-round RT-PCR using the HTBI primer set. Via MiXCR, TCRdb re-called the multiplex PCR reads, giving one row per CDR3 protein. In the table there are a few hundred thousand distinct CDR3 sequences, approximately 44% of which are singletons. The sequenced sample consisted of peripheral blood or thyroid tissue (not recorded which). Source of these receptors: a woman between 18 and 29 years old with Graves' hyperthyroidism.

This clonotype was seen many times. This chain joins TRBV7-2 and TRBJ1-2, with D unclear. Trimming took off 1 base at V and 8 bases at J, with 14 bases between the two ends. The CDR3 loop spans 14 amino acids. Germline CDR1 SGHTA, CDR2 FQGNSA. This chain's CDR3 is CASSLGGASPGYTF. CDR3 coding DNA: TGTGCCAGCAGCTTAGGAGGAGCCTCTCCCGGCTACACCTTC.

There are a few counts of this clonotype. The final CDR3 position lacks the conserved phenylalanine or tryptophan, pointing to a likely read error. No DNA is shown, since the ends of the CDR3 on it are uncertain; the CDR3 is the one TCRdb lists. The rearrangement joins TRBV6-4 to TRBJ2-7; the DNA was not compared with TRBD2, the D call given in the table. The CDR3 numbers 10 amino acids, ends counted. Germline V lookup: CDR1 MRHNA, CDR2 SNTAGT. CDR3 protein: CASSPLSGES.

This chain joins TRBV7-3 and TRBJ2-7; the D call may be TRBD1 or TRBD2 (7 bases each). Matching the DNA end better, TRBJ2-4 makes the J call doubtful. Germline assignment: CDR1 SGHTA and CDR2 FQGTGA. The CDR3 has 13 residues. The CDR3 coding sequence is TGTGCCAGCAGCATCGACAGGGAGGGCATTCAGTACTTC. Its translation is CASSIDREGIQYF.

The chain employs TRBV9 and TRBJ1-1; D remains unclear. This CDR3 has 13 amino acids. Trimming took 5 bases from V and 3 from J, leaving 11 bases between them. Germline V lookup: CDR1 SGDLS, CDR2 YYNGEE. The CDR3 protein is CASSFSGYTEAFF. Here the CDR3 DNA reads TGTGCCAGCAGTTTCTCGGGGTACACTGAAGCTTTCTTT.

The V gene is TRBV5-1, the J gene TRBJ2-3; TRBD1 matches at 11 bases. From germline, CDR1 is SGHRS and CDR2 YFSETQ. After removal of 4 bases from V and 6 bases from J, the junction contained 7 bases not matched to a gene. There are 15 residues in the CDR3. The CDR3 nucleotides read TGCGCCAGCAGCCACAGGACAGGGGGCGAGGATACGCAGTATTTT. Translated, it gives CASSHRTGGEDTQYF.

This clonotype appeared many times. This chain's CDR3 is CASTKGETQYF. In nucleotides, the CDR3 is TGTGCCAGCACCAAGGGGGAGACCCAGTACTTC. The chain employs TRBV2 and TRBJ2-5, with D possibly matching TRBD1 (5 bases). The length of the CDR3 is 11 residues. CDR1 and CDR2 from the germline V gene are SNHLY and FYNNEI. The germline V and J ends were trimmed by 7 bases and 5 bases, with 8 bases remaining between them.

This clonotype was recorded at least ten times. V gene TRBV5-1 combines with J gene TRBJ1-2; weak D call: TRBD1 (5 bases). The V gene lost 3 bases and the J gene lost 6 bases, with 15 bases spanning the gap. This CDR3 spans 14 amino acids. Germline CDR1 SGHRS, CDR2 YFSETQ. In DNA, the CDR3 is TGCGCCAGCAGCTCCCCGGGGGAAGGCGATGGCTACACCTTC. It yields the protein CASSSPGEGDGYTF.

The chain joins TRBV19 to TRBJ1-1; 7 positions agree with TRBD1. Germline CDR1 and CDR2: LNHDA and SQIVND (reference sequence). The CDR3 runs to 15 residues. V shed 5 bases and J 1 base; nucleotides not matched to a gene: 7. CDR3 sequence (DNA): TGTGCCAGTAGTTCCCCGGGACAGCCGAACACTGAAGCTTTCTTT. Its protein product is CASSSPGQPNTEAFF.

This chain uses TRBV7-6 with TRBJ2-5; D possibly corresponds to TRBD2 (5 bases). Germline-derived CDR1 and CDR2 are SGHVS and FNYEAQ. This CDR3 has 15 residues. Trimming left V 3 bases short and J 5 bases short, with 16 bases between. CDR3 sequence: CASSFAGTDGETQYF. CDR3 DNA sequence: TGTGCCAGCAGCTTCGCGGGCACGGACGGGGAGACCCAGTACTTC.

Of note for this clonotype: Likely a read error: the CDR3 ends without its conserved phenylalanine or tryptophan. The V and J genes are TRBV6-5 and TRBJ1-1, with D perhaps TRBD1 (5 bases). The CDR3 has 15 residues. From germline, CDR1 is MNHEY and CDR2 SVGAGI. V was pared by 9 bases and J by 1 base, with 18 bases between. Written as DNA, the CDR3 is TGTGCCAGTTATCGGGGACCCCAACAGAACACTGAAGCTTTCCTT. Encoded protein: CASYRGPQQNTEAFL.

This chain uses TRBV29-1 with TRBJ2-7; 9 bases map to TRBD2. The CDR3 is 10 residues long. Germline CDR1 and CDR2: SQVTM and ANQGSEA. The ends lost 7 bases at V and 9 bases at J; junction bases unmatched: 4. The CDR3 loop reads CSARREGQYF. For the CDR3, the DNA is TGCAGCGCACGGCGGGAGGGGCAGTACTTC.

This clonotype occurred many times. The V and J genes are TRBV10-3 and TRBJ1-2; 10 bases line up with TRBD1. CDR3 size: 15 residues. The germline CDR1 and CDR2 sequences are ENHRY and SYGVKD. The V and J ends lost 5 bases and 5 bases, in that order; junction bases with no gene match: 8. The CDR3 bases are TGTGCCATCAGTAAAGGGACAGGGGCTCGGTATGGCTACACCTTC. The encoded protein is CAISKGTGARYGYTF.

This clonotype was detected ten times or more. For the CDR3, the DNA is TGCGCCAGCAGCCAACAGCATGGCAATCAGCCCCAGCATTTT. This codes for CASSQQHGNQPQHF. The chain combines TRBV4-1 with TRBJ1-5; no definite D call. V dropped 2 bases and J dropped 2 bases, with 7 bases sitting between them. The length of the CDR3 is 14 residues. Germline CDR1 MGHRA, CDR2 YSYEKL.

This chain links TRBV7-6 with TRBJ2-7; 10 nucleotides align to TRBD2. Germline V gives CDR1 SGHVS, CDR2 FNYEAQ. Trimming at V came to 5 bases and at J to 5 bases, leaving 9 bases not matched to a gene. The CDR3 is 15 residues long. The CDR3, as DNA: TGTGCCAGCAGCCTCCTAGCGGGGGCCACCGACGAGCAGTACTTC. Translation gives CASSLLAGATDEQYF.